This note documents a single TCR beta chain sequence. The sample belongs to a study of cytomegalovirus exposure and HLA in healthy donors. In the PCR, 60 Vbeta and 13 Jbeta primers were used. This table comes from immunoSEQ multiplex PCR, and its TCRdb copy is limited to in-frame clones, with some not included. The sample lists about 130,000 clones; about 81% were seen once. The CDR3 is 13 amino acids. V lost 0 bases to trimming and J lost 4 bases, with 5 bases between them. CDR1 and CDR2 (germline): SGDLS, YYNGEE. The chain recombines TRBV9 with TRBJ2-1, with no clear D. The specimen was PBMCs. This sequence originates from a woman aged 25 to 39 in good health and CMV-seronegative. CDR3 nucleotides: TGTGCCAGCAGCGTAGCGAGTTACAATGAGCAGTTCTTC. Amino acids: CASSVASYNEQFF.